This T cell receptor (beta chain) was recorded in a study of Ad26.COV2.S vaccination and SARS-CoV-2 variants. The CDR3 covers 16 residues. Germline assignment: CDR1 ENHRY and CDR2 SYGVKD. V lost 3 bases and J lost 0; bases outside the gene matches: 7. The treatment denotes: around 19 received Ad26.COV2.S at low or high dose, single or two shots; 5 received placebo; per-sample allocation not given. Sampling was done on day 63 after the first vaccine or placebo injection. Boston supplied an adult donor aged 18-55 years. An Ad26 vector expressing Wuhan-strain SARS-CoV-2 spike served as the vaccine. Sequencing was performed with immunoSEQ multiplex PCR; in TCRdb, only in-frame clones are kept and a portion is missing. Here the sample spans fewer than 300,000 clones, about 89% being singletons.

The source material was peripheral blood, sampled in a trial of Ad26.COV2.S vaccine versus placebo. The J gene is TRBJ1-1, the V gene TRBV10-3, with 7 bases aligning to TRBD1. The TCR sequence derives from a person aged 18 to 59 who received the Ad26.COV2.S COVID-19 vaccine or a placebo. The CDR3 loop is CAISDRTGLLNTEAFF. In DNA, the CDR3 is TGTGCCATCAGTGACCGGACAGGTCTGCTGAACACTGAAGCTTTCTTT.